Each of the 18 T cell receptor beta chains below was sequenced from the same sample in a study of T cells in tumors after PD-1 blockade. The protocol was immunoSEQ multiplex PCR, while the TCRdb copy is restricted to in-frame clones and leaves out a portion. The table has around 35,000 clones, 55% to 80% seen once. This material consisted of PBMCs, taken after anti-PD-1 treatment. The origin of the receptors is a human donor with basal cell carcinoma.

The DNA of the CDR3 is TGCAGCGTCGTACCGGGACTAGCGGGAGAAGATACGCAGTATTTT. Translated, it gives CSVVPGLAGEDTQYF. This chain links TRBV29-1 with TRBJ2-3; 14 bases align to TRBD2. V lost 6 bases to trimming and J lost 5 bases; unmatched junction nucleotides: 7. The germline V gene encodes CDR1 SQVTM and CDR2 ANQGSEA. CDR3 length: 15 amino acids.

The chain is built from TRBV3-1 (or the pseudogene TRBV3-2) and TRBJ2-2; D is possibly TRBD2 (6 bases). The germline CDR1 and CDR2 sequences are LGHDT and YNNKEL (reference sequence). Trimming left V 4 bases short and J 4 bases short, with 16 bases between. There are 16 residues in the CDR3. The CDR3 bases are TGTGCCAGCAGCCCCTTTGGAGGGAGTCCCACCGGGGAGCTGTTTTTT. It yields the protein CASSPFGGSPTGELFF.

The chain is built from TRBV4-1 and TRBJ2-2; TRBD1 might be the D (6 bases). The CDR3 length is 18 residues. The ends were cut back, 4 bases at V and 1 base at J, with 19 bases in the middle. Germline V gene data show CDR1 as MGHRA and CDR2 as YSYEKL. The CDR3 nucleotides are TGCGCCAGCAGCCGGTTCAAAGAGTCGACAGGGAACACCGGGGAGCTGTTTTTT. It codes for CASSRFKESTGNTGELFF.

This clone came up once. CDR3 nucleotide sequence: TGTGCCAGCAGCCCAGCCGGGGAATTTCACACTGAAGCTTTCTTT. Translating gives CASSPAGEFHTEAFF. This chain joins TRBV4-2 and TRBJ1-1; D remains ambiguous. Germline V gene data show CDR1 as LGHNA and CDR2 as YNFKEQ. V gave up 4 bases and J gave up 3 bases, with 15 bases separating them. The CDR3 is 15 amino acids.

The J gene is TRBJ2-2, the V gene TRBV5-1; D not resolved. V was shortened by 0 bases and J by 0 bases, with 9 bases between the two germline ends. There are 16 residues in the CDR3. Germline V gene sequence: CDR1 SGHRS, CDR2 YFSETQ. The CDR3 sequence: CASSLVIGPNTGELFF. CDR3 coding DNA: TGCGCCAGCAGCTTGGTGATAGGGCCGAACACCGGGGAGCTGTTTTTT.

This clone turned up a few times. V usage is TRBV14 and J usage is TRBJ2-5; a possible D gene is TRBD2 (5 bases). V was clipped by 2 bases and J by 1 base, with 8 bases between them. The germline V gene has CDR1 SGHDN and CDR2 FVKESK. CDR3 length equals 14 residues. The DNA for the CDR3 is TGTGCCAGCAGCCAATGGGAGACCCAAGAGACCCAGTACTTC. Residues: CASSQWETQETQYF.

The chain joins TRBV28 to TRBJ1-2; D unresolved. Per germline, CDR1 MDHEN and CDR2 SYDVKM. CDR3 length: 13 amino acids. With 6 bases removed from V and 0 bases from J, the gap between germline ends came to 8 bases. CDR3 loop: CASRTAANYGYTF. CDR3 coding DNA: TGTGCCAGCAGAACCGCCGCTAACTATGGCTACACCTTC.

CDR3 protein: CASSLGASGGNEQYF. The DNA of the CDR3 is TGTGCCAGCAGCTTAGGGGCTAGCGGGGGAAACGAGCAGTACTTC. The gene calls are TRBV7-9 and TRBJ2-7; 10 positions agree with TRBD2. CDR1 and CDR2 (germline): SEHNR, FQNEAQ (reference sequence). CDR3 length equals 15 residues. J lost 5 bases, V lost 1 base, and 5 bases had no gene match.

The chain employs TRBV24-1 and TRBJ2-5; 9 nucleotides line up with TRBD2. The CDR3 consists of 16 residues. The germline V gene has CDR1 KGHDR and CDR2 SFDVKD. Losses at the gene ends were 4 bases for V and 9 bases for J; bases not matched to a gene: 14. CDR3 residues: CATSDPSDNAGGAQYF. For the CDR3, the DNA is TGTGCCACCAGTGACCCCTCGGACAATGCGGGGGGGGCCCAGTACTTC.

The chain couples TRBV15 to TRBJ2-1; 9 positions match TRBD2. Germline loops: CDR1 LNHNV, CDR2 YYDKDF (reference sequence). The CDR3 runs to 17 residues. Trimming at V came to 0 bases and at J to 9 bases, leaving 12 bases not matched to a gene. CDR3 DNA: TGTGCCACCAGCAGAGATTATCGCCGCGGGAGGGGGTTTGAGCAGTTCTTC. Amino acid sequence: CATSRDYRRGRGFEQFF.

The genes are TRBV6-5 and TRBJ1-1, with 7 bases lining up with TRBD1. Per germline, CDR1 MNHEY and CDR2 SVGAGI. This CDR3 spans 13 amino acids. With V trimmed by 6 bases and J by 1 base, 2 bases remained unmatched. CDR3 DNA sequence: TGTGCCAGCAGGAGACAGGGGAACACTGAAGCTTTCTTT. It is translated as CASRRQGNTEAFF.

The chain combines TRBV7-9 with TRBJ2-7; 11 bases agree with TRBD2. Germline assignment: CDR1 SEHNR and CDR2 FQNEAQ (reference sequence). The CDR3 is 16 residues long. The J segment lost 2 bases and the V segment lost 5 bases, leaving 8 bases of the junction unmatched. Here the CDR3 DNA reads TGTGCCAGCAGCAACGGACTAGCGGGCCTGACCTACGAGCAGTACTTC. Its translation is CASSNGLAGLTYEQYF. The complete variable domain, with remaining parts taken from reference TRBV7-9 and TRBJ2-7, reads DTGVSQNPRHKITKRGQNVTFRCDPISEHNRLYWYRQTLGQGPEFLTYFQNEAQLEKSRLLSDRFSAERPKGSFSTLEIQRTEQGDSAMYLCASSNGLAGLTYEQYFGPGTRLTVT.

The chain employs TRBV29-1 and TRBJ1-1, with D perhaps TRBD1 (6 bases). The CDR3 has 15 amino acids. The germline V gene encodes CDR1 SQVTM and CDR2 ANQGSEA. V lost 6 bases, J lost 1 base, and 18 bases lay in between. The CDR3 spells CSVNKADRSNTEAFF. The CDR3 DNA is TGCAGCGTCAATAAGGCCGACAGGTCGAACACTGAAGCTTTCTTT.

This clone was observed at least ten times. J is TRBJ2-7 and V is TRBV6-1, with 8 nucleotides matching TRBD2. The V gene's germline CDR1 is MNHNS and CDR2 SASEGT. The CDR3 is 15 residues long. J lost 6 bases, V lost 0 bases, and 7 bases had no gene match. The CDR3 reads CASSEAGTRGAEQYF. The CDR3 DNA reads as TGTGCCAGCAGTGAAGCCGGGACTAGGGGCGCCGAGCAGTACTTC.

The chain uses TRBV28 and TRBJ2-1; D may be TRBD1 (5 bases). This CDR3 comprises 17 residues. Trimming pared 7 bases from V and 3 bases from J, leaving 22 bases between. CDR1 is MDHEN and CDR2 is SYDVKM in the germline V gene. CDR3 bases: TGTGCCAGCATCCGAACCGTGGGTCAGGGAAACTACAATGAGCAGTTCTTC. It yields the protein CASIRTVGQGNYNEQFF.

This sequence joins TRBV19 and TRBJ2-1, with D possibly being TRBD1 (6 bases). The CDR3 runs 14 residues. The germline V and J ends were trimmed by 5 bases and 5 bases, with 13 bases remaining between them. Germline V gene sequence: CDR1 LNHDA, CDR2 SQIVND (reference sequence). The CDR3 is CASSRTGMDNEQFF. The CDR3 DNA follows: TGTGCCAGTAGTCGCACAGGGATGGACAATGAGCAGTTCTTC.

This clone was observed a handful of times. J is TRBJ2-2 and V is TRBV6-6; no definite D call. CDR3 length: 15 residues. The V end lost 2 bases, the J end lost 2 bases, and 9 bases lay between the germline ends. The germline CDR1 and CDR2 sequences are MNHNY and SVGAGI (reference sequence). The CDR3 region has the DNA TGTGCCAGCAGTTACGGGCACCTTAACACCGGGGAGCTGTTTTTT. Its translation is CASSYGHLNTGELFF.

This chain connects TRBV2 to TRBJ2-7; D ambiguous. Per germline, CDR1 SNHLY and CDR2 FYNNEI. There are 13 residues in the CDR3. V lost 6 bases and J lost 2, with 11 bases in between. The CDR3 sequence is CASRAALTYEQYF. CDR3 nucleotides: TGTGCCAGCAGGGCCGCCTTAACCTACGAGCAGTACTTC.